The entry below describes one T cell receptor beta chain. This record comes from a study of CD8+CD57+ T cells in acquired aplastic anemia. With 3 bases removed from V and 5 bases from J, the gap between germline ends came to 11 bases. CDR1 MNHNS and CDR2 SASEGT come from the germline V gene. The CDR3 consists of 14 residues. Genomic DNA, serving as template, underwent TCR beta VDJ and CDR3 profiling. TCRdb re-derived calls from the reads in MiXCR, one entry per CDR3 protein. The sample contains about 160,000 distinct CDR3 sequences, roughly 48% of which appear only once. This sequence was found in a human donor in good health. The material sequenced was sorted CD4+, CD8+, or CD8+CD57+ T cells (not recorded which) from PBMCs. The genes are TRBV6-1 and TRBJ1-5, with D unresolved. The DNA for the CDR3 is TGTGCCAGCAGTGAGTCTGGGTGGTATCAGCCCCAGCATTTT. It yields the protein CASSESGWYQPQHF.